One and the same sample provided the 14 T cell receptor beta chains below, sequenced in a study of CD8 T cells in ankylosing spondylitis. General observations from the study: Several highly homologous variants made up a TCR beta motif, and this motif appeared characteristic of ankylosing spondylitis blood.

TCRdb analysed the 5' RACE reads with MiXCR anew, one entry per CDR3 protein. The data contain approximately 540,000 distinct CDR3 sequences, about 13% of them seen just once; the ten biggest clones take up almost 7%. These TCRs' antigens remain unknown. Sequencing used blood, either unsorted or a sorted T cell fraction (not recorded which). The source of these receptors is a male donor with ankylosing spondylitis.

This rearrangement joins TRBV5-1 to TRBJ2-3; TRBD2 agrees at 10 bases. This CDR3 has 16 amino acids. Germline loops: CDR1 SGHRS, CDR2 YFSETQ. Trimming at V came to 5 bases and at J to 5 bases, leaving 11 bases not matched to a gene. The DNA for the CDR3 is TGCGCCAGCAGTCATACCGGGACTAGCGTCAAAGATACGCAGTATTTT. Encoded protein: CASSHTGTSVKDTQYF.

This clonotype was observed a few times. V usage is TRBV6-1 and J usage is TRBJ1-2; 8 positions match TRBD1. Germline trimming cut 7 bases from V and 1 base from J; bases unmatched to any gene: 5. In germline, CDR1 is MNHNS, CDR2 SASEGT. The CDR3 covers 14 residues. As DNA, the CDR3 is TGTGCCAGCATACAGGGGGATCGTAACTATGGCTACACCTTC. It specifies CASIQGDRNYGYTF.

This clonotype was detected ten times or more. This sequence joins TRBV7-9 and TRBJ2-1; TRBD1 aligns across 8 bases. The CDR3 has 17 amino acids. V lost 5 bases and J lost 8; bases outside the gene matches: 17. CDR1 and CDR2 (germline): SEHNR, FQNEAQ (reference sequence). The CDR3 is CASSLLGAGQGLDEQFF. For the CDR3, the DNA is TGTGCCAGCAGCCTCCTTGGGGCTGGACAGGGCCTCGATGAGCAGTTCTTC.

The V gene is TRBV5-5, the J gene TRBJ2-5; no reliable D call. V was shortened by 5 bases and J by 5 bases, with 13 bases between the two germline ends. Germline V gene data show CDR1 as SGHKS and CDR2 as YYEKEE (reference sequence). CDR3 length: 13 residues. CDR3 protein: CASSQGLTETQYF. The CDR3 region has the DNA TGTGCCAGCAGTCAAGGGTTGACGGAGACCCAGTACTTC. Based on the CDR3 plus reference TRBV5-5 and TRBJ2-5, the full variable domain is DAGVTQSPTHLIKTRGQQVTLRCSPISGHKSVSWYQQVLGQGPQFIFQYYEKEERGRGNFPDRFSARQFPNYSSELNVNALLLGDSALYLCASSQGLTETQYFGPGTRLLVL.

This clonotype was recorded many times. V and J are TRBV10-2 and TRBJ2-6; D remains ambiguous. CDR1 and CDR2 (germline): WSHSY, SAAADI. This CDR3 has 13 amino acids. Trimming stripped 4 bases from V and 4 bases from J, with 5 bases between. CDR3 in DNA: TGCGCCAGCAGTGTGGGCGGGGCCAACGTCCTGACTTTC. It encodes CASSVGGANVLTF.

This clonotype was seen a handful of times. J is TRBJ2-1 and V is TRBV6-1, with 10 bases identical to TRBD2. Germline assignment: CDR1 MNHNS and CDR2 SASEGT. Trimming removed 8 bases from V and 6 bases from J; junction bases left unmatched: 7. The CDR3 consists of 14 residues. The CDR3 loop reads CASGVAGGSNEQFF. The CDR3 nucleotides read TGTGCCAGCGGGGTAGCGGGAGGAAGCAATGAGCAGTTCTTC.

This rearrangement joins TRBV5-1 to TRBJ2-7, with D possibly called TRBD1 or TRBD2 (5 bases each). Looked up from germline, CDR1 is SGHRS and CDR2 is YFSETQ. The CDR3 length is 16 residues. Trimming left V 5 bases short and J 3 bases short, with 21 bases between. CDR3 nucleotides: TGCGCCAGCAGATCGCGGTTAGGTGGGGACCTCTACGAGCAGTACTTC. Translated, it gives CASRSRLGGDLYEQYF.

This clonotype was seen ten or more times. The chain employs TRBV12-3 or TRBV12-4 and TRBJ2-1, with 13 positions matching TRBD2. There are 15 residues in the CDR3. V lost 6 bases and J lost 5; bases outside the gene matches: 4. The CDR3 spells CASRPGLAGHNEQFF. For the CDR3, the DNA is TGTGCCAGCAGGCCGGGACTAGCGGGACACAATGAGCAGTTCTTC.

The gene calls are TRBV5-5 and TRBJ2-3, with D unclear. This CDR3 has 13 amino acids. CDR1 and CDR2 from the germline V gene are SGHKS and YYEKEE (reference sequence). The V and J ends lost 4 bases and 5 bases respectively, with 11 bases between them. The CDR3 DNA reads TGTGCCAGCAGCCACCCCCCCGAAGATACGCAGTATTTT. Translation gives CASSHPPEDTQYF.

This clonotype was seen more than once but under ten times. V gene TRBV11-3 combines with J gene TRBJ2-1, with 7 positions matching TRBD2. CDR1 and CDR2 (germline): SGHNT, YENEEA. The CDR3 has 16 residues. J was trimmed by 6 bases and V by 5 bases; bases with no gene match: 13. The chain's CDR3 is CASSPGNGRASNEQFF. The CDR3 bases are TGTGCCAGCAGCCCAGGTAATGGGAGGGCAAGCAATGAGCAGTTCTTC. Full variable domain (rest looked up from reference TRBV11-3 and TRBJ2-1): EAGVVQSPRYKIIEKKQPVAFWCNPISGHNTLYWYLQNLGQGPELLIRYENEEAVDDSQLPKDRFSAERLKGVDSTLKIQPAELGDSAVYLCASSPGNGRASNEQFFGPGTRLTVL.

This clonotype was counted a few times. This chain joins TRBV5-1 and TRBJ1-1; a possible D gene is TRBD1 (6 bases). CDR1 SGHRS and CDR2 YFSETQ come from the germline V gene. V dropped 0 bases and J dropped 3 bases, with 12 bases sitting between them. This CDR3 has 15 residues. The CDR3 DNA follows: TGCGCCAGCAGCTTGGAGTTGGAGGGGGACACTGAAGCTTTCTTT. It is translated as CASSLELEGDTEAFF.

This clonotype was counted ten times or more. The chain links TRBV5-1 to TRBJ1-1; D is perhaps TRBD1 (6 bases). V dropped 0 bases and J dropped 3 bases, with 12 bases sitting between them. Germline V gene lookup returns CDR1 SGHRS and CDR2 YFSETQ. The CDR3 contains 15 residues. This chain's CDR3 is CASSLAGVTDTEAFF. The DNA for the CDR3 is TGCGCCAGCAGCTTGGCAGGGGTAACGGACACTGAAGCTTTCTTT.

This clonotype was detected only a few times. V and J are TRBV6-5 and TRBJ2-1; a weak D match, TRBD1 (6 bases). The CDR3 length is 15 residues. V dropped 4 bases and J dropped 6 bases, with 16 bases sitting between them. Per the germline V gene, CDR1 is MNHEY and CDR2 is SVGAGI. CDR3 amino acids: CASSFGTSSGNEQFF. The CDR3 DNA sequence: TGTGCCAGCAGTTTCGGGACATCCAGCGGCAATGAGCAGTTCTTC.

This clonotype has at least ten counts. The chain uses TRBV29-1 and TRBJ1-3, with D unclear. Germline CDR1 reads SQVTM; CDR2 reads ANQGSEA. This CDR3 has 12 amino acids. Between the trimmed V and J ends, which lost 4 bases and 0 bases, there was a span of 4 bases. In DNA form, the CDR3 reads TGCAGCGTTGGGAGCTCTGGAAACACCATATATTTT. Its protein is CSVGSSGNTIYF.